The TCR beta chain under discussion was sequenced for a study of early T cells in non-severe SARS-CoV-2 infection. About the research overall: Sequencing input comprised bulk RNA from unsorted whole blood; chain pairing was not available. Whole-study findings and limits: Anti-spike CD8 specificities were favored by VDJdb matching, whose results missed private and CD4 specificities.

CDR1 is LNHNV, CDR2 YYDKDF, per germline (reference sequence). The CDR3 has 18 amino acids. With V trimmed by 1 base and J by 5 bases, 10 bases remained unmatched. Attached unique molecular identifiers marked individual cDNA molecules. MiXCR, applied by TCRdb to the 5' RACE reads, yields one record per CDR3 protein. Altogether roughly 57,000 distinct CDR3 sequences are present, 9.5% to 15% being singletons, with the ten largest covering roughly 2.5%. This clonotype came up a few times. Its specificity is not known. V is TRBV15 and J is TRBJ2-1; 11 bases agree with TRBD2. The receptor was isolated from an adult who was a healthcare worker with PCR-confirmed SARS-CoV-2 infection or an uninfected control (not recorded which). The sample consisted of whole blood, taken at baseline. In DNA form, the CDR3 reads TGTGCCACCAGCAGAGGAGGATTTTTAGCGGGAGGGCACAATGAGCAGTTCTTC. Residues: CATSRGGFLAGGHNEQFF.